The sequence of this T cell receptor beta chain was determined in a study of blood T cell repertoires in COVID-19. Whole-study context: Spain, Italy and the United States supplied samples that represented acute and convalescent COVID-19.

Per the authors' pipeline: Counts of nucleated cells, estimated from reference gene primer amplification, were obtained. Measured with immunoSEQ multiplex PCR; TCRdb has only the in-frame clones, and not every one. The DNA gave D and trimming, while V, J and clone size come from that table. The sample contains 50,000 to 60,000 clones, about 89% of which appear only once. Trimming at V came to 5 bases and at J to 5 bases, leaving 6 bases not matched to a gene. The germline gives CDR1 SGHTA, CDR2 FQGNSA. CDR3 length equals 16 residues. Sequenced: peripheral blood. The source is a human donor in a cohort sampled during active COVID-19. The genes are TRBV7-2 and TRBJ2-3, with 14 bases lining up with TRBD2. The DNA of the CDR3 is TGTGCCAGCAGCCCTGGACTAGCGGGAGGAGTAGATACGCAGTATTTT. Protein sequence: CASSPGLAGGVDTQYF.